This T cell receptor beta chain was captured by sequencing in a study of shared clonotypes between healthy human individuals. As for the study in general: Three plates each covered CD4 naive and memory; CD8 naive two, CD8 memory one.

Clones were read by immunoSEQ multiplex PCR, and TCRdb kept only the in-frame ones, dropping some. The sample has roughly 2.6 million clones; around nine tenths are singletons. The CDR3 consists of 16 residues. The germline V gene has CDR1 SGHVS and CDR2 FQNEAQ. V was shortened by 5 bases and J by 1 base, with 17 bases between the two germline ends. This sequence joins TRBV7-8 and TRBJ1-1; TRBD1 might be the D (6 bases). The receptor's source is a man aged 18 to 30 in good health. Sequencing was carried out using naive CD4+ T cells sorted from blood. Subset denoted: CD45RA+ positively selected. CDR3 amino acids: CASSLLSGHANTEAFF. The DNA for the CDR3 is TGTGCCAGCAGCCTCCTTTCGGGACACGCGAACACTGAAGCTTTCTTT.